This T cell receptor beta chain came from a study of blood T cell repertoires in COVID-19. This CDR3 region has 14 residues. Trimming stripped 0 bases from V and 2 bases from J, with 7 bases between. Germline V gene sequence: CDR1 LGHNA, CDR2 YNFKEQ. The assay was immunoSEQ multiplex PCR, and TCRdb's table has in-frame clones only and misses some. The sample includes 96,000 or so clones, 90% of them seen just once. Sequencing was carried out using peripheral blood. This clonotype was sampled from a man in his sixties with acute or convalescent COVID-19. This chain links TRBV4-2 with TRBJ1-2, with D tentatively TRBD1 (6 bases). CDR3 DNA: TGTGCCAGCAGCCAAGAGAGGGGGAACTATGGCTACACCTTC. Translation: CASSQERGNYGYTF.